The sequence of this TCR beta chain was determined in a study of graft-versus-host responses after intestinal transplantation. The data were produced by immunoSEQ multiplex PCR, yet TCRdb's version contains in-frame clones alone and is incomplete. The data show tens of thousands of clones, with over 80% seen just once and approximately 18% held by the top ten. In regard to this clone: What it recognizes is unknown.

The CDR3 sequence is 14 residues long. Germline values: CDR1 SGHTA, CDR2 FQGNSA. V was shortened by 0 bases and J by 6 bases, with 9 bases between the two germline ends. The chain couples TRBV7-2 to TRBJ1-5; D is unclear. The sequences come from unstimulated CD8+ T cells sorted from spleen or lymph node cells, collected before intestinal transplant. The receptor comes from a human donor who received an intestinal transplant. The DNA of the CDR3 is TGTGCCAGCAGCTTAGCGCCAGGTACTCAGCCCCAGCATTTT. It specifies CASSLAPGTQPQHF.